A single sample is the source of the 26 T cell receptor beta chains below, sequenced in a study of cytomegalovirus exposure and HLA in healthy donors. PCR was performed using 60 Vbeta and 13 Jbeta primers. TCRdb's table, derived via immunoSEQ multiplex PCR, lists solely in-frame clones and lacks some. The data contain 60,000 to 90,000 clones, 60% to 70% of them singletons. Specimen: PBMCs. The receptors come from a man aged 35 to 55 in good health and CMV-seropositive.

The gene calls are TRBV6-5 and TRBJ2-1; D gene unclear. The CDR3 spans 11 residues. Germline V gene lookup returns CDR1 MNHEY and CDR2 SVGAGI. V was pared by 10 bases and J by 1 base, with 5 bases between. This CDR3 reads CATRSYNEQFF. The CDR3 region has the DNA TGTGCCACCCGTTCCTACAATGAGCAGTTCTTC.

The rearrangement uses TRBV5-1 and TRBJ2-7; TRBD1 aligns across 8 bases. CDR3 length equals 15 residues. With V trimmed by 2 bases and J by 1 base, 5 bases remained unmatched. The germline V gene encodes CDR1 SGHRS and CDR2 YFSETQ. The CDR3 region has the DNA TGCGCCAGCAGCTTCCGGGACAGGTATTCCTACGAGCAGTACTTC. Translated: CASSFRDRYSYEQYF.

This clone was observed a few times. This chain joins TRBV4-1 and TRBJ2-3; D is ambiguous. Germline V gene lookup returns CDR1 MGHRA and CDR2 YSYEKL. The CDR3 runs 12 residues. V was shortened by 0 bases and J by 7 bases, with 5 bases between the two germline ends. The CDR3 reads CASSQDFNTQYF. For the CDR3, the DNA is TGCGCCAGCAGCCAAGATTTCAATACGCAGTATTTT.

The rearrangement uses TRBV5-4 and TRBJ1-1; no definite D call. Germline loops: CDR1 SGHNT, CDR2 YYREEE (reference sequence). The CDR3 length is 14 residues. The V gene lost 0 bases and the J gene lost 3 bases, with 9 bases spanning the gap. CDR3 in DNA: TGTGCCAGCAGCTTGGAAAGTCGGGACACTGAAGCTTTCTTT. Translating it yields CASSLESRDTEAFF.

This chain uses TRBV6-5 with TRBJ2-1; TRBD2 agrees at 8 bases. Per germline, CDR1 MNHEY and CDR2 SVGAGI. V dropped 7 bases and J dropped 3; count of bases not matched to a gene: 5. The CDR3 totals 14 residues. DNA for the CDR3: TGTGCCAGCAAGAGCGGGAGTGTCTACAATGAGCAGTTCTTC. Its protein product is CASKSGSVYNEQFF.

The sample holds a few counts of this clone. The CDR3 DNA follows: TGTGCCAGCAGGGGGGCTCTTAAGGTTAGCACAGATACGCAGTATTTT. It is translated as CASRGALKVSTDTQYF. This chain links TRBV21-1 with TRBJ2-3; the DNA was not used to check the table's D call, TRBD1. TRBV21-1 is a pseudogene segment. The CDR3 loop spans 16 amino acids.

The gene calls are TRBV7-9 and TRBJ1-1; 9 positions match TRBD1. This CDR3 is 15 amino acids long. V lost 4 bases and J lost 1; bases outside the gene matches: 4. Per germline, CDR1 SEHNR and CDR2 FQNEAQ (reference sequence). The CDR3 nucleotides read TGTGCCAGCAGCTCGGGGGGACAGGGGAACACTGAAGCTTTCTTT. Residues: CASSSGGQGNTEAFF.

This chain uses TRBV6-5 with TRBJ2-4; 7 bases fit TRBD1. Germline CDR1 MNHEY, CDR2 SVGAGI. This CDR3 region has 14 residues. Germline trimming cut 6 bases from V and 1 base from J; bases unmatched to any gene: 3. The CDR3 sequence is CASSKQGAKNIQYF. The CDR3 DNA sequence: TGTGCCAGCAGCAAACAGGGGGCCAAAAACATTCAGTACTTC.

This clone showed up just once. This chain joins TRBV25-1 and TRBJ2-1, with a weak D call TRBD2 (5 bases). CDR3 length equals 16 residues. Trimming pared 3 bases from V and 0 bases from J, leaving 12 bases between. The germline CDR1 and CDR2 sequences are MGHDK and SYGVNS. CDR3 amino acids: CASSDASRSSYNEQFF. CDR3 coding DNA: TGTGCCAGCAGTGACGCTAGCCGGAGCTCCTACAATGAGCAGTTCTTC.

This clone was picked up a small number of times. The CDR3 region has the DNA TGTGCCAGCAGCCCCCGGACAGGGTCGTTTGGGAACAGCGAGCAGTTCTTC. Its protein product is CASSPRTGSFGNSEQFF. The chain joins TRBV5-8 to TRBJ2-1, with 8 bases matching TRBD1. Germline V gene sequence: CDR1 SGHTS, CDR2 YDEGEE. CDR3 length: 17 residues. The V gene end was trimmed by 4 bases and the J gene end by 10 bases; junction bases not matched to a gene: 19.

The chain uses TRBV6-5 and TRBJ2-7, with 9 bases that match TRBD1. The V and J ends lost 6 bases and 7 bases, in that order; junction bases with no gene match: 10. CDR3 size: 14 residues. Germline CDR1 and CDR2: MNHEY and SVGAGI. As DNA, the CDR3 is TGTGCCAGCAGGTGGGGGACAGGGCCGGGGGAGCAGTACTTC. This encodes CASRWGTGPGEQYF.

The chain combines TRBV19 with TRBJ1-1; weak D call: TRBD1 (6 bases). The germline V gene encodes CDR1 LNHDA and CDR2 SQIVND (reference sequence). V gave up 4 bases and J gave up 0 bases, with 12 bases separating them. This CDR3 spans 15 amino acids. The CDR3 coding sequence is TGTGCCAGTAGTAGGACAGATCTTATGAACACTGAAGCTTTCTTT. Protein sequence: CASSRTDLMNTEAFF.

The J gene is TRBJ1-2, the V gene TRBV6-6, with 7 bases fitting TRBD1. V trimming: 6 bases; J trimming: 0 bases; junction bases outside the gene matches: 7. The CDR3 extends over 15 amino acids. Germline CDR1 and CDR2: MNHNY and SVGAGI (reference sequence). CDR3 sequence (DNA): TGTGCCAGCAGGGAAGGGACAGAGGCTAACTATGGCTACACCTTC. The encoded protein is CASREGTEANYGYTF.

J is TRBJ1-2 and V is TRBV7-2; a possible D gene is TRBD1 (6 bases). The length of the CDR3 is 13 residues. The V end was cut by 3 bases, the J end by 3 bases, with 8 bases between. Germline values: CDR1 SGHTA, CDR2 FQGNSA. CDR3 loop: CASSFRTDYGYTF. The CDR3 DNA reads TGTGCCAGCAGCTTCAGGACAGACTATGGCTACACCTTC.

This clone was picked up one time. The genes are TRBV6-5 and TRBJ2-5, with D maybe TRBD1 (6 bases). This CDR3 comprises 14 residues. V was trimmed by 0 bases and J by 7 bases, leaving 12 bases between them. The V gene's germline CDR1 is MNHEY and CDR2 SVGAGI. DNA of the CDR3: TGTGCCAGCAGTTACTCGGGGGCCGCGGGGACCCAGTACTTC. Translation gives CASSYSGAAGTQYF.

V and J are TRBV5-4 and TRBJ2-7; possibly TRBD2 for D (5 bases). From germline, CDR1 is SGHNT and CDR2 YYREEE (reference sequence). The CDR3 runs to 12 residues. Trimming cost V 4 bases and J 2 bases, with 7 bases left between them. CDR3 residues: CASSRDPYEQYF. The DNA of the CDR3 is TGTGCCAGCAGCCGGGATCCCTACGAGCAGTACTTC.

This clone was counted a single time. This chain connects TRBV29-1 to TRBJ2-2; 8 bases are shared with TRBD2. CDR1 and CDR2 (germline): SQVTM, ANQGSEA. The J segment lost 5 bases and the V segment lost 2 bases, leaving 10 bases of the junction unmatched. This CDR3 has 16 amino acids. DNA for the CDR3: TGCAGCGTTGAAAAGCGAAGCGGGAGAGGGACCGGGGAGCTGTTTTTT. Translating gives CSVEKRSGRGTGELFF.

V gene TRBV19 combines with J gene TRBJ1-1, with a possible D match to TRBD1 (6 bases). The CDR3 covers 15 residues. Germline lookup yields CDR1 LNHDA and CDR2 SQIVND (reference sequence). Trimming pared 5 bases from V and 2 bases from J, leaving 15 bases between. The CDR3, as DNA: TGTGCCAGTAGTCCCCGGACAGCTCCAAACACTGAAGCTTTCTTT. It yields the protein CASSPRTAPNTEAFF.

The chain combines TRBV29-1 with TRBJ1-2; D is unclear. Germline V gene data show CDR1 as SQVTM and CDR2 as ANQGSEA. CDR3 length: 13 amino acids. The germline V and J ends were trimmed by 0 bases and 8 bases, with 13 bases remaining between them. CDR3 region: CSVEDREESGYTF. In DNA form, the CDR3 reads TGCAGCGTTGAAGATCGGGAGGAGTCGGGCTACACCTTC.

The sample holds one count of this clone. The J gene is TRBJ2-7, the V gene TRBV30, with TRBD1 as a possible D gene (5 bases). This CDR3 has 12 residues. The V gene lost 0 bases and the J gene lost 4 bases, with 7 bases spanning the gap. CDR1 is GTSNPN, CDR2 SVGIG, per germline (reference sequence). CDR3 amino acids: CAWSVNRYEQYF. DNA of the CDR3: TGTGCCTGGAGTGTCAACAGGTACGAGCAGTACTTC.

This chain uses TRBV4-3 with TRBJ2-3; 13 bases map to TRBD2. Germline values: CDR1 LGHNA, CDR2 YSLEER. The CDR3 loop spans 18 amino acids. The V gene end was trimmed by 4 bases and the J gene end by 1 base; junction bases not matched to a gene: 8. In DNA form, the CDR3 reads TGCGCCAGCAGCCGAGGGACTAGCGGGGCGGGGGGCACAGATACGCAGTATTTT. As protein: CASSRGTSGAGGTDTQYF.

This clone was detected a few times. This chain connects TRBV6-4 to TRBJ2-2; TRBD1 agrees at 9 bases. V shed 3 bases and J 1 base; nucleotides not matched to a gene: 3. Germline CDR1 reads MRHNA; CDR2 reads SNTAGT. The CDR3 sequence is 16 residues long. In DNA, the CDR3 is TGTGCCAGCAGTGAACAGGGGGCGTTGAACACCGGGGAGCTGTTTTTT. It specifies CASSEQGALNTGELFF.

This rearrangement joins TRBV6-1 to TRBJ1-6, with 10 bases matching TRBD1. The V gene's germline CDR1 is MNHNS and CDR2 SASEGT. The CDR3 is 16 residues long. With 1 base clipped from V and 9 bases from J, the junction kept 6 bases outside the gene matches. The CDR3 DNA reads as TGTGCCAGCAGTGAAGGGGGACAGGGGTTTGGTTCACCCCTCCACTTT. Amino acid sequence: CASSEGGQGFGSPLHF.

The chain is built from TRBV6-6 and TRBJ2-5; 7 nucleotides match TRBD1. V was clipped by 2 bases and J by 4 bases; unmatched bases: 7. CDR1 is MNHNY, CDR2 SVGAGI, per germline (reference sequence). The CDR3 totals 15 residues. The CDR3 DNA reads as TGTGCCAGCAGTTACCTCGGACAGGCCATAGAGACCCAGTACTTC. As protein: CASSYLGQAIETQYF.

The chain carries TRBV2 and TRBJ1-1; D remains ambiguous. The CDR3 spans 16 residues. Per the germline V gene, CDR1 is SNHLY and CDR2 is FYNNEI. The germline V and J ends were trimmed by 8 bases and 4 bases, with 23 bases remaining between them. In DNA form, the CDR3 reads TGTGCCAGCGGCGGGGTCCAAGCCGGAACGGGCACTGAAGCTTTCTTT. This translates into CASGGVQAGTGTEAFF.

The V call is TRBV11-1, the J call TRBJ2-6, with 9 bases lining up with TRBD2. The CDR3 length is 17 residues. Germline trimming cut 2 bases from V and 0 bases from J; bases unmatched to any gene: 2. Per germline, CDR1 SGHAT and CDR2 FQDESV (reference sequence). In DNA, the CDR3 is TGTGCCAGCAGCTTATGGCGGGGGGGCTCTGGGGCCAACGTCCTGACTTTC. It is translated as CASSLWRGGSGANVLTF.